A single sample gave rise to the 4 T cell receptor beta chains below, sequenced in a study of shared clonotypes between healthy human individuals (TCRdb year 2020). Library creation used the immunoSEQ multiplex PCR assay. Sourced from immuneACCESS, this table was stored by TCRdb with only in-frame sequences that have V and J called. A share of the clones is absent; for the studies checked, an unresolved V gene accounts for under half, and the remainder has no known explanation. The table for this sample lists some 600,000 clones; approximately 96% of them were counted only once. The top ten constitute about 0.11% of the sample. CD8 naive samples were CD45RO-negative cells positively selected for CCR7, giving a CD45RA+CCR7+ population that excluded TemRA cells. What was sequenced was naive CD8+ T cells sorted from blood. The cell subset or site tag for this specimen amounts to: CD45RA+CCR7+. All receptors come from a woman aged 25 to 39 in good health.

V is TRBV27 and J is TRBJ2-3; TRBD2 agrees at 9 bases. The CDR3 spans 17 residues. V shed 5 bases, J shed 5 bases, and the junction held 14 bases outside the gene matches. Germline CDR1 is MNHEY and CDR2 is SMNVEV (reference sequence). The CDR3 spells CASSLLLAGGPGDTQYF. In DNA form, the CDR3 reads TGTGCCAGCAGTCTCCTTCTGGCGGGAGGGCCTGGAGATACGCAGTATTTT.

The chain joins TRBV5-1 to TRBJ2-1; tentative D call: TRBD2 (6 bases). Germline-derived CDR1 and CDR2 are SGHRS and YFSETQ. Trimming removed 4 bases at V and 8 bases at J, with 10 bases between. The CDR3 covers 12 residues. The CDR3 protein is CASSATGDEQFF. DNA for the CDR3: TGCGCCAGCAGCGCGACGGGGGATGAGCAGTTCTTC.

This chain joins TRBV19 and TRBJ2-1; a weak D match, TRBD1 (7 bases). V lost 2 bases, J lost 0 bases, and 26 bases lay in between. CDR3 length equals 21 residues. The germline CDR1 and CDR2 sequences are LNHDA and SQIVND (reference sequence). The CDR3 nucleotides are TGTGCCAGTAGTATATTGGACAGGACCCCTATAGCGGTCAGCTCCTACAATGAGCAGTTCTTC. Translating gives CASSILDRTPIAVSSYNEQFF.

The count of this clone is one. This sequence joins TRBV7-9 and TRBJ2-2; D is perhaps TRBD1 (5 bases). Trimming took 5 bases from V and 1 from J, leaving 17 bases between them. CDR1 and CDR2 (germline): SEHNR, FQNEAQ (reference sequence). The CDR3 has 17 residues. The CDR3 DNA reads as TGTGCCAGCAGCCCCCCCGCCTCCACAGGGAACACCGGGGAGCTGTTTTTT. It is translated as CASSPPASTGNTGELFF.